This T cell receptor beta chain was identified during a study of CD8 T cells in Susac syndrome. Background on the study: The sequenced Susac syndrome patients comprised roughly 6 with active disease and roughly eight in remission.

An input of about 0.45 to 1 ug of RNA was subjected to reverse transcription using random hexamers. Multiplex PCR with immunoSEQ amplified the TCR beta CDR3 across 54 Vbeta and 13 Jbeta. TCRdb re-called the immunoSEQ multiplex PCR reads through MiXCR, storing one row per CDR3 protein. This table holds about 190,000 distinct CDR3 sequences, approximately 94% found once. Negative isolation was used for CD8+ and CD4+ T cells, and FACS enrichment was applied to TEMRA cells. This CDR3 spans 14 amino acids. Trimming cost V 4 bases and J 9 bases; bases outside gene matches: 8. Germline loops: CDR1 SGHDT, CDR2 YYEEEE.

Sequenced input: CD4+ T cells from PBMCs. V gene TRBV5-6 combines with J gene TRBJ2-5; 11 bases are a match to TRBD2. This sequence was found in a human donor with Susac syndrome. The CDR3 spells CASSQTSGALSQYF. CDR3 bases: TGTGCCAGCAGCCAGACTAGCGGGGCTTTGTCCCAGTACTTC. Combining the CDR3 with reference TRBV5-6 and TRBJ2-5 gives the whole variable domain DAGVTQSPTHLIKTRGQQVTLRCSPKSGHDTVSWYQQALGQGPQFIFQYYEEEERQRGNFPDRFSGHQFPNYSSELNVNALLLGDSALYLCASSQTSGALSQYFGPGTRLLVL.